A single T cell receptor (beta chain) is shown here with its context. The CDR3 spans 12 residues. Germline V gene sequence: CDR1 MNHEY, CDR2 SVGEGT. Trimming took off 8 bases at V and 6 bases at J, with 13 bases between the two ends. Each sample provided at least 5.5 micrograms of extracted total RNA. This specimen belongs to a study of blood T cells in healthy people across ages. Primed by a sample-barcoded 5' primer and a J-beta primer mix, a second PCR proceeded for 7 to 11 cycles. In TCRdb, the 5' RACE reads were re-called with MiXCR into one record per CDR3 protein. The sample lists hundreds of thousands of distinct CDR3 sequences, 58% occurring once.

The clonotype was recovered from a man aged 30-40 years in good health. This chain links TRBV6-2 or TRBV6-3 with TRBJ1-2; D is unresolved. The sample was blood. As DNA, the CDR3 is TGTGCCAGCCTCGGGTTGTTTGATGGCTACACCTTC. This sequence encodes CASLGLFDGYTF.